These T cell receptor beta chains were read from a single sample in a study of shared clonotypes between healthy human individuals. The table came from immunoSEQ multiplex PCR; TCRdb's copy has only in-frame clones and leaves some out. The data show hundreds of thousands of clones, with 85% to 95% seen just once and around 24% held by the top ten. Sequenced: naive CD8+ T cells sorted from blood. These receptor sequences come from a man younger than 40 in good health. The CDR3 runs from the conserved cysteine through the conserved F or W. Fields, in order: D gene, clone size, V gene, J gene, CDR3 protein, CDR3 DNA. D genes are given only for firm matches. For some rows the clone size is stated as once, few or many, or as a class when expanded; others skip it.

-,many,TRBV9,TRBJ2-3,CASSVDGALSTDTQYF,TGTGCCAGCAGCGTAGACGGGGCCCTCAGCACAGATACGCAGTATTTT
TRBD2,-,TRBV29-1,TRBJ2-3,CSVNSPATRLAGLHTDTQYF,TGCAGCGTTAATTCGCCGGCGACTAGACTAGCGGGATTACACACAGATACGCAGTATTTT
TRBD2,-,TRBV5-1,TRBJ2-7,CASSTTTSGSSYEQYF,TGCGCCAGCAGCACAACTACTAGCGGGAGCTCCTACGAGCAGTACTTC
-,-,TRBV7-9,TRBJ2-2,CASSFRSGELFF,TGTGCCAGCAGCTTTAGGTCCGGGGAGCTGTTTTTT
TRBD1,-,TRBV7-9,TRBJ2-7,CASKGGFLANF,TGTGCCAGCAAAGGGGGCTTCCTTGCGAACTTC
-,-,TRBV6-5,TRBJ2-1,CASSYSGAFGNEQFF,TGTGCCAGCAGTTACTCAGGCGCTTTTGGGAATGAGCAGTTCTTC
TRBD1,-,TRBV7-9,TRBJ1-1,CASSGGQGGDTEAFF,TGTGCCAGCTCCGGGGGACAGGGAGGGGACACTGAAGCTTTCTTT
-,-,TRBV7-6,TRBJ1-4,CASSLFQGYEKLFF,TGTGCCAGCAGCTTGTTTCAGGGATATGAAAAACTGTTTTTT
-,-,TRBV6-1,TRBJ2-5,CASSEVHWETQYF,TGTGCCAGCAGTGAGGTTCACTGGGAGACCCAGTACTTC
-,-,TRBV7-9,TRBJ2-1,CASSSTVLRVSYNEQFF,TGTGCCAGCAGTTCCACAGTTCTCAGGGTATCCTACAATGAGCAGTTCTTC
-,-,TRBV11-2,TRBJ2-1,CASSLELDATSYNEQFF,TGTGCCAGCAGCTTAGAGCTGGACGCGACCTCCTACAATGAGCAGTTCTTC
-,-,TRBV4-3,TRBJ2-7,CASSPGRRSYEQYF,TGCGCCAGCAGCCCCGGAAGGCGTTCCTACGAGCAGTACTTC
-,few,TRBV7-6,TRBJ2-7,CASSLAPNEQYF,TGTGCCAGCAGCTTAGCTCCCAACGAGCAGTACTTC
-,many,TRBV27,TRBJ1-1,CASSLLDSLNTEAFF,TGTGCCAGCAGTTTACTCGACAGCCTGAACACTGAAGCTTTCTTT
-,-,TRBV29-1,TRBJ2-6,CSVGGDPLSGANVLTF,TGCAGCGTTGGTGGCGACCCCCTCTCTGGGGCCAACGTCCTGACTTTC
-,once,TRBV19,TRBJ2-2,CASSFSGGPLTGELFF,TGTGCCAGTAGTTTCTCAGGGGGGCCCCTCACCGGGGAGCTGTTTTTT
TRBD1,-,TRBV14,TRBJ2-7,CASSQALQGAHEQYF,TGTGCCAGCAGCCAAGCCTTACAGGGGGCCCACGAGCAGTACTTC
TRBD2,-,TRBV4-1,TRBJ2-1,CASSQSGGSPYNEQFF,TGCGCCAGCAGCCAATCGGGGGGATCCCCCTACAATGAGCAGTTCTTC
-,-,TRBV4-3,TRBJ1-2,CASSLVGGNYGYTF,TGCGCCAGCAGCCTCGTCGGAGGGAACTATGGCTACACCTTC
-,once,TRBV6-1,TRBJ1-1,CASSETPRPLNTEAFF,TGTGCCAGCAGTGAAACCCCGCGGCCACTGAACACTGAAGCTTTCTTT
-,once,TRBV2,TRBJ2-7,CASRSGVTYEQYF,TGTGCCAGCAGGAGTGGGGTTACTTACGAGCAGTACTTC
-,once,TRBV9,TRBJ2-5,CASSVEGLQETQYF,TGTGCCAGCAGCGTAGAAGGACTGCAAGAGACCCAGTACTTC
-,-,TRBV10-1,TRBJ1-2,CASSETRAGLPAGYTF,TGCGCCAGCAGTGAGACTAGGGCAGGACTCCCCGCTGGCTACACCTTC
-,-,TRBV28,TRBJ2-7,CASFSSTDQDYEQYF,TGTGCCAGTTTTTCCTCGACAGATCAGGACTACGAGCAGTACTTC
-,-,TRBV5-4,TRBJ2-7,CASSLVGGRDEQYF,TGTGCCAGCAGCTTGGTGGGGGGTAGGGACGAGCAGTACTTC
TRBD1,-,TRBV4-1,TRBJ2-3,CASSRGTGTADTQYF,TGCGCCAGCAGCCGCGGGACAGGGACAGCAGATACGCAGTATTTT
-,-,TRBV27,TRBJ2-3,CASSQLGGFADTQYF,TGTGCCAGCAGTCAACTAGGGGGGTTTGCAGATACGCAGTATTTT
TRBD2,-,TRBV9,TRBJ2-7,CASSPGVGAGVYEQYF,TGTGCCAGCAGCCCCGGGGTTGGGGCGGGAGTCTACGAGCAGTACTTC
TRBD1,-,TRBV27,TRBJ1-4,CASSLGQGGREKLFF,TGTGCCAGCAGTTTAGGGCAGGGGGGGCGTGAAAAACTGTTTTTT
-,-,TRBV25-1,TRBJ1-1,CASSDSKKQAKNTEAFF,TGTGCCAGCAGTGACTCCAAGAAACAGGCGAAGAACACTGAAGCTTTCTTT
TRBD2,-,TRBV7-8,TRBJ2-1,CASSIRLAGEGNEQFF,TGTGCCAGCAGCATTCGACTAGCGGGGGAGGGGAATGAGCAGTTCTTC
-,-,TRBV18,TRBJ2-3,CASSLVRGSTDTQYF,TGTGCCAGCTCGCTCGTCCGGGGAAGCACAGATACGCAGTATTTT